This TCR beta chain was identified in a study of shared clonotypes between healthy human individuals. Across the whole study: Donor ages ranged 18 to 49 years: a couple of women, three men. Whole-study results and caveats: Blood was the only sampled material, and tissue repertoires likely differ.

As for this clone: Its antigen remains unidentified. In the same sample, other DNA sequences code for this CDR3.

All donors qualified as healthy HIV-negative adults and had experienced no recent acute infections or vaccinations. Original handling: With immunoSEQ giving junction-only sequences and no quality scores, filtering differed. Assay used: immunoSEQ multiplex PCR; TCRdb lists only in-frame clones, some missing. V and J calls and clone size are as listed in that table; D and trimming were resolved from the DNA. The table has around 440,000 clones, approximately 80% seen once. CDR1 and CDR2 (germline): WSHSY, SAAADI. Trimming pared 5 bases from V and 3 bases from J, leaving 8 bases between. This CDR3 is built from 12 residues.

The TCR originated in a woman aged 40 to 50 in good health. Some clones in this sample may be carry-over from other donors' samples. This chain joins TRBV10-2 and TRBJ2-7; D possibly corresponds to TRBD1 (5 bases). Sequencing was performed on PBMCs. The CDR3 sequence is CASSLTGYEQYF. In nucleotides, the CDR3 is TGCGCCAGCAGTCTCACAGGCTACGAGCAGTACTTC.